The clone carrying this TCR beta chain was seen more than once but under ten times. What it recognizes is unknown. This CDR3 region has 18 residues. V was shortened by 6 bases and J by 0 bases, with 21 bases between the two germline ends. Germline CDR1 MNHEY, CDR2 SMNVEV (reference sequence). This sample is drawn from a study of vaccination and CD4 T cells after COVID-19. Overall study context: As a positive control, some control cultures were given a CEFX pool, while others were given an HIV-1 Nef pool or no peptide.

At the Johns Hopkins FTIC core, DNA taken from cultured CD4+ T cells was sequenced by way of the Oncomine TCR Beta short-read assay. Genomic DNA from cultured CD4+ T cells was extracted. TCRdb re-derived calls from the PCR reads in MiXCR, one entry per CDR3 protein. The data contain about 5,600 distinct CDR3 sequences, around 43% of them seen just once; the ten biggest clones take up 30% to 40%. Regarding treatment: approximately 11-day PBMC culture with coronavirus spike peptide pools or control peptides (ViraFEST assay). These CD4+ T cells came from an unexposed donor, sampled before the COVID-19 pandemic (2011-2018). Culture proceeded for around 9 days, and CD4+ T cells were then isolated by negative selection. As cell numbers allowed, unexposed-donor CD4+ T cells faced SARS-CoV-2 S/N and four cold-coronavirus spikes.

What was sequenced was CD4+ T cells from blood, cultured in vitro. This TCR derives from a human donor in good health. The chain combines TRBV27 with TRBJ1-5; the D gene is possibly TRBD1 (6 bases). CDR3 DNA: TGTGCCAGCAGCTACCGTGGGGGGGCTCTCTATAGCAATCAGCCCCAGCATTTT. Amino acid sequence: CASSYRGGALYSNQPQHF.